These 18 T cell receptor beta chains were all obtained from the same sample, sequenced in a study of cytomegalovirus exposure and HLA in healthy donors. Amplification used 60 Vbeta primers and 13 Jbeta primers. Repertoires were generated with immunoSEQ multiplex PCR, while TCRdb's copy carries only in-frame clones and drops some. The table includes about 76,000 clones, approximately 72% detected once. The sequenced sample consisted of PBMCs. These receptor sequences come from a woman aged 35 to 49 in good health and CMV-seropositive.

This chain joins TRBV10-3 and TRBJ1-4, with a weak D call TRBD1 (5 bases). V gave up 4 bases and J gave up 4 bases, with 10 bases separating them. Germline lookup yields CDR1 ENHRY and CDR2 SYGVKD. CDR3 size: 14 residues. The CDR3 protein is CAISAGGGNEKLFF. Here the CDR3 DNA reads TGTGCCATCAGTGCTGGGGGAGGTAATGAAAAACTGTTTTTT.

The CDR3 here is CASSDPGRGARNEQYF. The CDR3 region has the DNA TGTGCCAGCAGTGACCCCGGGCGGGGGGCCAGGAACGAGCAGTACTTC. V usage is TRBV6-1 and J usage is TRBJ2-7; 8 nucleotides align to TRBD2. The CDR3 has 16 residues. Losses at the gene ends were 3 bases for V and 5 bases for J; bases not matched to a gene: 12. The germline V gene encodes CDR1 MNHNS and CDR2 SASEGT.

The DNA for the CDR3 is TGCGCCAGCAGACCCTCCGGTAACACTGAAGCTTTCTTT. It specifies CASRPSGNTEAFF. The V gene is TRBV5-1, the J gene TRBJ1-1; no reliable D call. The CDR3 spans 13 residues. CDR1 and CDR2 (germline): SGHRS, YFSETQ. The germline V and J ends were trimmed by 5 bases and 2 bases, with 10 bases remaining between them. The variable domain in full, completed from reference TRBV5-1 and TRBJ1-1, reads KAGVTQTPRYLIKTRGQQVTLSCSPISGHRSVSWYQQTPGQGLQFLFEYFSETQRNKGNFPGRFSGRQFSNSRSEMNVSTLELGDSALYLCASRPSGNTEAFFGQGTRLTVV.

The chain has TRBV28 and TRBJ1-4; 8 bases map to TRBD1. Germline V gene data show CDR1 as MDHEN and CDR2 as SYDVKM. Unmatched junction bases numbered 8, after V lost 5 bases and J lost 6 bases. This CDR3 is 15 amino acids long. The DNA for the CDR3 is TGTGCCAGCAGTCTCAACAGGGGGATTTATGAAAAACTGTTTTTT. It yields the protein CASSLNRGIYEKLFF.

This clone has only one observation. The genes are TRBV4-1 and TRBJ1-5; D unclear. CDR3 length: 15 residues. The germline V gene has CDR1 MGHRA and CDR2 YSYEKL. V shed 1 base and J shed 5 bases, with 12 bases lying between them. The DNA for the CDR3 is TGCGCCAGCAGCCAAGGGAACAGTCTCGATCAGCCCCAGCATTTT. Translated: CASSQGNSLDQPQHF.

V usage is TRBV11-2 and J usage is TRBJ1-3, with D hard to call. This CDR3 has 15 residues. Germline values: CDR1 SGHAT, CDR2 FQNNGV. Trimming cost V 2 bases and J 0 bases, with 8 bases left between them. CDR3 amino acids: CASSLNWASGNTIYF. The CDR3 coding sequence is TGTGCCAGCAGCTTAAACTGGGCCTCTGGAAACACCATATATTTT.

The rearrangement links TRBV7-2 to TRBJ2-1; 11 nucleotides line up with TRBD2. The CDR3 contains 15 residues. V dropped 2 bases and J dropped 6; count of bases not matched to a gene: 3. The germline V gene encodes CDR1 SGHTA and CDR2 FQGNSA. CDR3 nucleotide sequence: TGTGCCAGCAGCTTAACGGGACTAGCGGTCAATGAGCAGTTCTTC. This gives the protein CASSLTGLAVNEQFF.

The table lists this clone with a few counts. This rearrangement joins TRBV19 to TRBJ1-2, with a weak D call TRBD1 (5 bases). Per the germline V gene, CDR1 is LNHDA and CDR2 is SQIVND (reference sequence). The V end was cut by 7 bases, the J end by 2 bases, with 20 bases between. This CDR3 is 16 amino acids long. CDR3 amino acids: CASTRGGGKANYGYTF. CDR3 nucleotide sequence: TGTGCCAGTACCCGAGGTGGGGGGAAGGCCAACTATGGCTACACCTTC. The full variable domain, with the rest looked up from reference TRBV19 and TRBJ1-2, is DGGITQSPKYLFRKEGQNVTLSCEQNLNHDAMYWYRQDPGQGLRLIYYSQIVNDFQKGDIAEGYSVSREKKESFPLTVTSAQKNPTAFYLCASTRGGGKANYGYTFGSGTRLTVV.

CDR3 in amino acids: CASSQSTAGHYEQYF. CDR3 bases: TGTGCCAGCAGCCAATCGACCGCAGGGCACTACGAGCAGTACTTC. This chain uses TRBV16 with TRBJ2-7, with D possibly being TRBD1 (5 bases). V shed 0 bases and J shed 3 bases, with 12 bases lying between them. Germline values: CDR1 KGHSY, CDR2 FQNENV. The CDR3 is 15 residues long.

V usage is TRBV19 and J usage is TRBJ1-2; 7 bases agree with TRBD1. The CDR3 covers 13 residues. With 7 bases clipped from V and 10 bases from J, the junction kept 12 bases outside the gene matches. Germline assignment: CDR1 LNHDA and CDR2 SQIVND (reference sequence). CDR3 coding DNA: TGTGCCAGTACCACCGGGACAGCTATTGACTACACCTTC. This gives the protein CASTTGTAIDYTF.

V gene TRBV6-1 combines with J gene TRBJ2-7, with no clear D. The V gene's germline CDR1 is MNHNS and CDR2 SASEGT. This CDR3 has 12 residues. The germline V and J ends were trimmed by 6 bases and 5 bases, with 11 bases remaining between them. CDR3: CASSPQAHEQYF. The CDR3 nucleotides are TGTGCCAGCAGCCCCCAGGCCCACGAGCAGTACTTC.

V gene TRBV28 combines with J gene TRBJ2-7; no definite D call. The CDR3 spans 13 residues. Germline V lookup: CDR1 MDHEN, CDR2 SYDVKM. The ends were cut back, 5 bases at V and 3 bases at J, with 11 bases in the middle. The DNA of the CDR3 is TGTGCCAGCAGTCCCCAGATGAACTACGAGCAGTACTTC. Translation gives CASSPQMNYEQYF.

The chain couples TRBV2 to TRBJ1-1, with 10 positions matching TRBD1. Trimming at V came to 8 bases and at J to 3 bases, leaving 6 bases not matched to a gene. The CDR3 is 14 residues long. Per the germline V gene, CDR1 is SNHLY and CDR2 is FYNNEI. The CDR3 protein is CASLRDRGDTEAFF. CDR3 bases: TGTGCCAGCCTACGGGACAGGGGAGACACTGAAGCTTTCTTT.

The chain has TRBV7-6 and TRBJ2-7, with 7 nucleotides matching TRBD2. The CDR3 spans 14 residues. V shed 5 bases and J 5 bases; nucleotides not matched to a gene: 9. CDR1 is SGHVS and CDR2 is FNYEAQ in the germline V gene. The CDR3 DNA sequence: TGTGCCAGCAGCCTCGGGGTGGGGGGGGACGAGCAGTACTTC. Translating it yields CASSLGVGGDEQYF.

The genes are TRBV5-1 and TRBJ1-5, with 8 bases identical to TRBD1. Per the germline V gene, CDR1 is SGHRS and CDR2 is YFSETQ. The V segment lost 4 bases and the J segment 5 bases; nucleotides outside the gene matches: 5. The CDR3 extends over 14 amino acids. DNA of the CDR3: TGCGCCAGCAGCCTCGGACAGGGCGATCAGCCCCAGCATTTT. It codes for CASSLGQGDQPQHF.

This clone was observed a single time. J is TRBJ2-1 and V is TRBV28, with D possibly matching TRBD1 (5 bases). V was shortened by 9 bases and J by 7 bases, with 10 bases between the two germline ends. This CDR3 has 11 amino acids. Per the germline V gene, CDR1 is MDHEN and CDR2 is SYDVKM. The CDR3 nucleotides read TGTGCCAGGATGCAGGGTAATGAGCAGTTCTTC. Amino acids: CARMQGNEQFF.

The rearrangement joins TRBV6-4 to TRBJ2-2; no firm D call. Germline values: CDR1 MRHNA, CDR2 SNTAGT. V was shortened by 0 bases and J by 8 bases, with 10 bases between the two germline ends. The CDR3 loop spans 14 amino acids. The CDR3, as DNA: TGTGCCAGCAGTGACTCGATTCCTCGGGGGGAGCTGTTTTTT. Its translation: CASSDSIPRGELFF.

The chain links TRBV6-5 to TRBJ1-1; 9 nucleotides align to TRBD1. The germline V gene encodes CDR1 MNHEY and CDR2 SVGAGI. CDR3 length equals 15 residues. With V trimmed by 5 bases and J by 4 bases, 8 bases remained unmatched. CDR3: CASSRTGVGSTEAFF. The CDR3 nucleotides are TGTGCCAGCAGTCGGACAGGGGTTGGGAGCACTGAAGCTTTCTTT.